One and the same sample provided the 24 T cell receptor beta chains below, sequenced in a study of cytomegalovirus exposure and HLA in healthy donors. A multiplex PCR was run with 60 Vbeta primers and 13 Jbeta primers. Method: immunoSEQ multiplex PCR; TCRdb's copy keeps in-frame clones and lacks some. Of 76,000 or so clones detected, around 70% appear once; the ten largest clones hold about 16%. The specimen was PBMCs. Receptor source: a woman in her 40s in good health and CMV-seropositive.

This chain links TRBV5-1 with TRBJ2-1; 8 bases agree with TRBD1. There are 15 residues in the CDR3. The germline gives CDR1 SGHRS, CDR2 YFSETQ. V lost 7 bases, J lost 9 bases, and 15 bases stayed unmatched. This CDR3 is CASSTGALPGGEQFF. CDR3 bases: TGCGCCAGCTCGACAGGGGCCCTCCCAGGGGGTGAGCAGTTCTTC. Full variable domain (missing parts from reference TRBV5-1 and TRBJ2-1): KAGVTQTPRYLIKTRGQQVTLSCSPISGHRSVSWYQQTPGQGLQFLFEYFSETQRNKGNFPGRFSGRQFSNSRSEMNVSTLELGDSALYLCASSTGALPGGEQFFGPGTRLTVL.

This clone occurred a few times. The chain couples TRBV5-6 to TRBJ2-1, with TRBD2 matching 11 bases. In germline, CDR1 is SGHDT, CDR2 YYEEEE. Unmatched junction bases numbered 7, after V lost 0 bases and J lost 5 bases. The CDR3 sequence is 17 residues long. Here the CDR3 DNA reads TGTGCCAGCAGCTTGGGGGGGACTAGCGGTACGAACAATGAGCAGTTCTTC. Protein: CASSLGGTSGTNNEQFF.

The chain has TRBV5-1 and TRBJ2-5; TRBD2 is a possible D gene (5 bases). V lost 1 base to trimming and J lost 5 bases, with 12 bases between them. This CDR3 has 14 residues. The germline gives CDR1 SGHRS, CDR2 YFSETQ. The CDR3 sequence: CASSLRSGPETQYF. CDR3 DNA sequence: TGCGCCAGCAGCTTGAGGAGCGGACCGGAGACCCAGTACTTC. The variable domain in full, with the rest retrieved from reference TRBV5-1 and TRBJ2-5, is KAGVTQTPRYLIKTRGQQVTLSCSPISGHRSVSWYQQTPGQGLQFLFEYFSETQRNKGNFPGRFSGRQFSNSRSEMNVSTLELGDSALYLCASSLRSGPETQYFGPGTRLLVL.

The chain joins TRBV4-3 to TRBJ1-6; TRBD1 matches 9 bases. Germline V gives CDR1 LGHNA, CDR2 YSLEER. V lost 1 base to trimming and J lost 10 bases; unmatched junction nucleotides: 5. The CDR3 is 15 amino acids. The CDR3: CASSQGQGGISPLHF. The CDR3 DNA sequence: TGCGCCAGCAGCCAAGGACAGGGGGGGATATCACCCCTCCACTTT.

This clone was recorded a few times. The chain links TRBV27 to TRBJ2-3, with a possible D match to TRBD1 (5 bases). The CDR3 length is 14 residues. CDR1 MNHEY and CDR2 SMNVEV come from the germline V gene (reference sequence). V was shortened by 8 bases and J by 1 base, with 13 bases between the two germline ends. CDR3 sequence (DNA): TGTGCCAGCCGAGTTTTGGGGCGCACAGATACGCAGTATTTT. As protein: CASRVLGRTDTQYF.

The rearrangement uses TRBV6-5 and TRBJ1-1; D not resolved. The CDR3 has 13 amino acids. In germline, CDR1 is MNHEY, CDR2 SVGAGI. The germline V and J ends were trimmed by 0 bases and 6 bases, with 8 bases remaining between them. The CDR3 reads CASSYSIHSEAFF. In DNA form, the CDR3 reads TGTGCCAGCAGTTACTCGATACATTCTGAAGCTTTCTTT.

This chain uses TRBV7-9 with TRBJ1-1, with 7 bases identical to TRBD1. Germline lookup yields CDR1 SEHNR and CDR2 FQNEAQ (reference sequence). The V segment lost 7 bases and the J segment 10 bases; nucleotides outside the gene matches: 15. This CDR3 has 14 amino acids. The CDR3 is CASTPAEVSGGAFF. The CDR3 DNA sequence: TGTGCCAGCACCCCGGCCGAAGTATCAGGGGGAGCTTTCTTT.

The chain carries TRBV6-5 and TRBJ1-5; D not resolved. V lost 2 bases to trimming and J lost 1 base, with 12 bases between them. In germline, CDR1 is MNHEY, CDR2 SVGAGI. The CDR3 is made up of 16 amino acids. The CDR3, as DNA: TGTGCCAGCAGTTACGGCCGGGGTGGGAGCAATCAGCCCCAGCATTTT. This codes for CASSYGRGGSNQPQHF.

In nucleotides, the CDR3 is TGTGCCAGCAGCTTAGGAAATACAGGGGGCGTCGAGCAGTACTTC. This codes for CASSLGNTGGVEQYF. This chain links TRBV7-2 with TRBJ2-7, with TRBD1 identical over 9 bases. The trim removed 1 base at V and 6 bases at J, leaving 7 bases unmatched. The CDR3 runs to 15 residues. Germline CDR1 is SGHTA and CDR2 is FQGNSA.

This clone was counted only a few times. V and J are TRBV19 and TRBJ1-3; perhaps TRBD1 as D (5 bases). The V gene's germline CDR1 is LNHDA and CDR2 SQIVND (reference sequence). There are 20 residues in the CDR3. V lost 5 bases and J lost 0, with 26 bases in between. CDR3 DNA: TGTGCCAGTAGTGGAGCGGGACGGTTTAGGCTAAGCCCCTCTGGAAACACCATATATTTT. Encoded protein: CASSGAGRFRLSPSGNTIYF.

The J gene is TRBJ2-2, the V gene TRBV6-5, with unresolved D. Trimming took 11 bases from V and 0 from J, leaving 16 bases between them. The germline CDR1 and CDR2 sequences are MNHEY and SVGAGI. The CDR3 spans 15 residues. This CDR3 reads CASRFSPTNTGELFF. CDR3 DNA sequence: TGTGCCTCCAGGTTCTCCCCAACGAACACCGGGGAGCTGTTTTTT.

The CDR3 DNA is TGTGCCAGCAGTTACTCCCGGACAGGGGAGTTCGACGAGCAGTACTTC. Translated, it gives CASSYSRTGEFDEQYF. This chain uses TRBV6-5 with TRBJ2-7; TRBD1 aligns across 9 bases. The CDR3 spans 16 residues. The V and J ends lost 0 bases and 5 bases, in that order; junction bases with no gene match: 8. The V gene's germline CDR1 is MNHEY and CDR2 SVGAGI.

The chain joins TRBV11-2 to TRBJ2-7; tentatively, D is TRBD2 (6 bases). V lost 4 bases and J lost 0, with 7 bases in between. Germline CDR1 SGHAT, CDR2 FQNNGV. This CDR3 is built from 13 residues. CDR3 DNA sequence: TGTGCCAGCAGCTCCGGGAGCTCCTACGAGCAGTACTTC. This encodes CASSSGSSYEQYF.

There are a few counts of this clone. CDR3 loop: CASSYNRGGQETQYF. For the CDR3, the DNA is TGTGCCAGCAGCTATAACAGGGGTGGGCAAGAGACCCAGTACTTC. V and J are TRBV11-2 and TRBJ2-5; 7 bases match TRBD1. The CDR3 is 15 amino acids. V trimming: 4 bases; J trimming: 2 bases; junction bases outside the gene matches: 7. The V gene's germline CDR1 is SGHAT and CDR2 FQNNGV.

The chain joins TRBV5-1 to TRBJ1-4; D is unclear. Germline V gene lookup returns CDR1 SGHRS and CDR2 YFSETQ. The CDR3 covers 16 residues. V was pared by 0 bases and J by 0 bases, with 9 bases between. The CDR3 protein is CASSLASGTTNEKLFF. The CDR3, as DNA: TGCGCCAGCAGCTTGGCCTCAGGAACAACTAATGAAAAACTGTTTTTT. The full variable domain, rest sourced from reference TRBV5-1 and TRBJ1-4, is KAGVTQTPRYLIKTRGQQVTLSCSPISGHRSVSWYQQTPGQGLQFLFEYFSETQRNKGNFPGRFSGRQFSNSRSEMNVSTLELGDSALYLCASSLASGTTNEKLFFGSGTQLSVL.

The J gene is TRBJ1-1, the V gene TRBV30, with D tentatively TRBD1 (6 bases). V lost 3 bases, J lost 2 bases, and 10 bases lay in between. The germline CDR1 and CDR2 sequences are GTSNPN and SVGIG (reference sequence). CDR3 length: 13 amino acids. As DNA, the CDR3 is TGTGCCTGGAGCGCCAGGGGCAACACTGAAGCTTTCTTT. Its protein product is CAWSARGNTEAFF.

The V call is TRBV27, the J call TRBJ2-1; 9 nucleotides align to TRBD1. The CDR3 spans 15 residues. V was clipped by 7 bases and J by 1 base; unmatched bases: 5. The germline CDR1 and CDR2 sequences are MNHEY and SMNVEV (reference sequence). CDR3 amino acids: CASKTQGASYNEQFF. The CDR3 DNA sequence: TGTGCCAGCAAGACACAGGGGGCATCCTACAATGAGCAGTTCTTC.

The sample holds a few counts of this clone. This chain links TRBV4-2 with TRBJ2-7; D gene unclear. Germline V gives CDR1 LGHNA, CDR2 YNFKEQ. The V gene lost 0 bases and the J gene lost 3 bases, with 6 bases spanning the gap. This CDR3 has 13 amino acids. The CDR3 DNA is TGTGCCAGCAGCCAAGATGATAGCTACGAGCAGTACTTC. Translating it yields CASSQDDSYEQYF.

The CDR3 reads CASSTPTGGPHEQFF. The CDR3 DNA is TGTGCCAGCAGCACCCCAACGGGGGGCCCCCATGAGCAGTTCTTC. This sequence joins TRBV4-2 and TRBJ2-1; D may be TRBD2 (7 bases). V shed 5 bases and J shed 8 bases, with 19 bases lying between them. Germline values: CDR1 LGHNA, CDR2 YNFKEQ. The CDR3 is 15 residues long.

This chain uses TRBV5-4 with TRBJ1-2; TRBD1 agrees at 10 bases. V lost 0 bases to trimming and J lost 5 bases; unmatched junction nucleotides: 7. Germline V gene data show CDR1 as SGHNT and CDR2 as YYREEE (reference sequence). This CDR3 has 16 amino acids. The DNA for the CDR3 is TGTGCCAGCAGCTTGGGATCCCCGGGACAGGGGTATGGCTACACCTTC. Its protein product is CASSLGSPGQGYGYTF. Looking up the rest from reference TRBV5-4 and TRBJ1-2 gives the full variable domain: ETGVTQSPTHLIKTRGQQVTLRCSSQSGHNTVSWYQQALGQGPQFIFQYYREEENGRGNFPPRFSGLQFPNYSSELNVNALELDDSALYLCASSLGSPGQGYGYTFGSGTRLTVV.

V usage is TRBV4-1 and J usage is TRBJ2-7; TRBD1 is a possible D gene (8 bases). The CDR3 spans 17 residues. CDR1 is MGHRA and CDR2 is YSYEKL in the germline V gene. The V end lost 0 bases, the J end lost 6 bases, and 21 bases lay between the germline ends. This CDR3 reads CASSQDPSGTGHTEQYF. As DNA, the CDR3 is TGCGCCAGCAGCCAAGACCCCAGCGGGACAGGTCACACCGAGCAGTACTTC.

The chain has TRBV5-6 and TRBJ1-2; no firm D call. The germline V gene encodes CDR1 SGHDT and CDR2 YYEEEE. This CDR3 region has 15 residues. Trimming took off 4 bases at V and 5 bases at J, with 18 bases between the two ends. The chain's CDR3 is CASSVGGRGLYGYTF. In nucleotides, the CDR3 is TGTGCCAGCAGCGTGGGTGGCCGCGGATTGTATGGCTACACCTTC.

This rearrangement joins TRBV9 to TRBJ2-3; TRBD1 matches at 7 bases. The CDR3 sequence is 16 residues long. Unmatched junction bases numbered 8, after V lost 3 bases and J lost 1 base. Per the germline V gene, CDR1 is SGDLS and CDR2 is YYNGEE. CDR3 amino acids: CASSATGRLGTDTQYF. The CDR3 DNA is TGTGCCAGCAGCGCGACAGGGCGTTTAGGCACAGATACGCAGTATTTT.

The rearrangement joins TRBV18 to TRBJ1-5; a possible D gene is TRBD1 (5 bases). The CDR3 is made up of 13 amino acids. Trimming stripped 3 bases from V and 6 bases from J, with 9 bases between. Per germline, CDR1 KGHSH and CDR2 LQKENI. The CDR3 sequence: CASSPGLSQPQHF. The CDR3 nucleotides read TGTGCCAGCTCACCGGGACTAAGTCAGCCCCAGCATTTT.